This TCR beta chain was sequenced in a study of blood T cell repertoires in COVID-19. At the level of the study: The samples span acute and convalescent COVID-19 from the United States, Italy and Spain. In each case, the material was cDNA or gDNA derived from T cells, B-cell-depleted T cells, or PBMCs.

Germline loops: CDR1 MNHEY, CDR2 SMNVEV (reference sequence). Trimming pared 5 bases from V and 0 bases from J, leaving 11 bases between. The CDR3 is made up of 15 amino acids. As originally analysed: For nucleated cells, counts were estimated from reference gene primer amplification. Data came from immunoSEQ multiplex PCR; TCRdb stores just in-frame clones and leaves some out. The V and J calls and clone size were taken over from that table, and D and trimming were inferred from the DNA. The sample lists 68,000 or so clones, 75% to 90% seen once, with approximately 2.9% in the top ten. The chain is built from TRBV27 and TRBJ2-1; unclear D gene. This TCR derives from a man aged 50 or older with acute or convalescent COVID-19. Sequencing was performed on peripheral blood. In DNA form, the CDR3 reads TGTGCCAGCAGTCGAAATTCAGGCTCCTACAATGAGCAGTTCTTC. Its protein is CASSRNSGSYNEQFF.